A selection of T cell receptor beta chains follows, all from one sample in a study of identical twins. MiXCR, run by TCRdb on the 5' RACE reads, gives a single entry per CDR3 protein. The sample contains under 1 million distinct CDR3 sequences, roughly an eighth of which appear only once. The sample was also linked to a second study, of yellow fever vaccine responses in identical twins.

Sequences were obtained from PBMCs. The receptor source for this set is a woman aged 18 to 35 in good health. Both conserved end residues are part of each CDR3. A D gene is named only where the DNA matches it firmly. Clone size, where shown, is once, few, many, or a class for clones that have expanded.

J gene	clone size	D gene	V gene	CDR3 DNA	CDR3 protein
TRBJ2-2	-	-	TRBV5-1	TGCGCCAGCAGTCCCGGGACACATCTCACCGGGGAGCTGTTTTTT	CASSPGTHLTGELFF
TRBJ2-1	-	TRBD2	TRBV2	TGTGCCAGCAGCCCACGGACTAGCGGGGGGGCTAGGTACAATGAGCAGTTCTTC	CASSPRTSGGARYNEQFF
TRBJ2-1	-	-	TRBV11-2	TGTGCCAGCAGCTTACGGCGGGATGGTGAGCAGTTCTTC	CASSLRRDGEQFF
TRBJ1-3	-	-	TRBV2	TGTGCCAGCAGTGACCAACAGGGCCGGGTTGACACCATATATTTT	CASSDQQGRVDTIYF
TRBJ2-2	-	TRBD1	TRBV24-1	TGTGCCACCAGTGATTTGCACGTGACAGGGAGAACCGGGGAGCTGTTTTTT	CATSDLHVTGRTGELFF
TRBJ2-7	few	-	TRBV29-1	TGCAGCGTTGTTGTCGGGATGGGGTACGAGCAGTACTTC	CSVVVGMGYEQYF
TRBJ2-1	-	-	TRBV20-1	TGCAGTGCTCTCCGACTCCCCAGCTCCTACAATGAGCAGTTCTTC	CSALRLPSSYNEQFF
TRBJ2-1	-	-	TRBV21-1	TGTGCCAGCACCTCTTCAGGGACCTACAATGAGCAGTTCTTC	CASTSSGTYNEQFF
TRBJ2-1	-	-	TRBV4-1	TGCGCCAGCAGCGAAGACACAGGGTACAATGAGCAGTTCTTC	CASSEDTGYNEQFF
TRBJ2-1	many	-	TRBV7-8	TGTGCCAGCAGCTTAGCCCCTTACAATGAGCAGTTCTTC	CASSLAPYNEQFF
TRBJ1-1	many	-	TRBV20-1	TGCAGTGCTAGAGATAATTCCGAAGCTTTCTTT	CSARDNSEAFF
TRBJ2-1	few	TRBD2	TRBV20-1	TGCAGTGCACCTACTAGCGGTGAGCAGTTCTTC	CSAPTSGEQFF
TRBJ2-2	-	-	TRBV4-1	TGCGCCAGCAGCCAACCCTCGACCGGGACAAACACCGGGGAGCTGTTTTTT	CASSQPSTGTNTGELFF
TRBJ2-1	-	TRBD2	TRBV5-1	TGCGCCAGCAGCCCACATTGCGGGGGCAATGAGCAGTTCTTC	CASSPHCGGNEQFF
TRBJ1-1	many	-	TRBV20-1	TGCAGTGCTAGCGTCGTGCCAGGGCGAACGAACACTGAAGCTTTCTTT	CSASVVPGRTNTEAFF
TRBJ2-1	many	TRBD2	TRBV12-3/TRBV12-4	TGTGCCAGCAGTTTAGCGAGCGGGGTACGGCACAATGAGCAGTTCTTC	CASSLASGVRHNEQFF
TRBJ2-2	many	-	TRBV28	TGTGCCAGCAGCCTTAGGGGGTTCACCGGGGAGCTGTTTTTT	CASSLRGFTGELFF
TRBJ1-2	few	-	TRBV2	TGTGCCAGCAGTTCTACTGTTCTACCTAGAGGGGGCTACACCTTC	CASSSTVLPRGGYTF
TRBJ2-3	-	TRBD2	TRBV7-8	TGTGCCAGCAGCTTATGGTGGACTAGCGGGGGGGCCAGCACAGATACGCAGTATTTT	CASSLWWTSGGASTDTQYF
TRBJ2-7	few	-	TRBV15	TGTGCCACCAGACATAGGGCGGAGACCTTCTACGAGCAGTACTTC	CATRHRAETFYEQYF
TRBJ2-7	few	-	TRBV20-1	TGCAGTGGAGCTAGGACTGCCTCCTACGAGCAGTACTTC	CSGARTASYEQYF
TRBJ2-1	few	-	TRBV6-2/TRBV6-3	TGTGCCAGCAGTCAGGGACCCTACAATGAGCAGTTCTTC	CASSQGPYNEQFF
TRBJ1-4	few	-	TRBV5-1	TGCGCCAGCAGCTTGTTGGGGGAGGTAGCTAATGAAAAACTGTTTTTT	CASSLLGEVANEKLFF
TRBJ1-4	-	-	TRBV15	TGTGCCACCAGCAGAGAACCCGGGCCAAGAGCAACTAATGAAAAACTGTTTTTT	CATSREPGPRATNEKLFF
TRBJ2-3	-	-	TRBV9	TGTGCCAGCAGCGTAGGGGGAGTGGGCACAGATACGCAGTATTTT	CASSVGGVGTDTQYF
TRBJ2-1	-	-	TRBV24-1	TGTGCCACCAGTGATTTACCGGGGGCGATGAACAATGAGCAGTTCTTC	CATSDLPGAMNNEQFF
TRBJ2-1	-	-	TRBV9	TGTGCCAGCAATTGGGGTGGGGGTGACGAGCAGTTCTTC	CASNWGGGDEQFF
TRBJ2-5	few	TRBD2	TRBV20-1	TGCAGTGCTAGAGAATCAGCCGGGACTAGCGGGGGCTGGGGGGAGACCCAGTACTTC	CSARESAGTSGGWGETQYF
TRBJ2-1	-	-	TRBV3-1	TGTGCCAGCAGCCAAGAGCGGGGGCGGGATGAGCAGTTCTTC	CASSQERGRDEQFF
TRBJ2-3	-	-	TRBV20-1	TGCAGTGCTAGGAGGAGCGGGAGCACAGATACGCAGTATTTT	CSARRSGSTDTQYF
TRBJ2-3	-	TRBD2	TRBV27	TGTGCCAGCAGCCAACTAGCGGGGAACGAAGATACGCAGTATTTT	CASSQLAGNEDTQYF
TRBJ1-2	many	TRBD1	TRBV7-2	TGTGCCAGCAGCCCCTATCCGGGACAGAATTATGGCTACACCTTC	CASSPYPGQNYGYTF
TRBJ2-3	-	-	TRBV10-2	TGCGCCAGCAGTGAGGCCCGCAAAAGCACAGATACGCAGTATTTT	CASSEARKSTDTQYF
TRBJ1-1	many	TRBD1	TRBV7-8	TGTGCCAGCAGCCTAGGACAGGGAGTGAACACTGAAGCTTTCTTT	CASSLGQGVNTEAFF
TRBJ1-1	many	TRBD1	TRBV6-1	TGTGCCAGCAGACAGGGGTGGGGGAACACTGAAGCTTTCTTT	CASRQGWGNTEAFF
TRBJ2-2	many	TRBD2	TRBV28	TGTGCCAGCAGTCCCCGACTAGCGGGAGGGTTCGCGAACACCGGGGAGCTGTTTTTT	CASSPRLAGGFANTGELFF
TRBJ2-3	-	TRBD2	TRBV29-1	TGCAGCTCCCGACTAGCGGGAGGGCCAGATACGCAGTATTTT	CSSRLAGGPDTQYF
TRBJ1-6	few	-	TRBV10-3	TGTGCCTCCAGGGTCGGGGGAGAAGTCAATTCACCCCTCCACTTT	CASRVGGEVNSPLHF
TRBJ2-1	many	-	TRBV2	TGTGCCAGCAGCCCGGGACCCAGAGGTGATGAGCAGTTCTTC	CASSPGPRGDEQFF
TRBJ2-1	-	TRBD2	TRBV20-1	TGCAGTGCTAGAGGAAAAGGACTAGCGGGACTCAATGAGCAGTTCTTC	CSARGKGLAGLNEQFF
TRBJ2-1	many	-	TRBV27	TGTGCCAGCAGTAAGGCGGTGGTCTACAATGAGCAGTTCTTC	CASSKAVVYNEQFF
TRBJ1-1	many	TRBD1	TRBV12-3/TRBV12-4	TGTGCCAGCCGCCCTGGACAGGTGAACACTGAAGCTTTCTTT	CASRPGQVNTEAFF
TRBJ1-1	-	-	TRBV12-3/TRBV12-4	TGTGCCAGCAACTCAGGGACTGAAGCTTTCTTT	CASNSGTEAFF
TRBJ2-1	few	TRBD2	TRBV20-1	TGCAGTGCAGAGAAGGCGACGGGAGGCAGCGATGAGCAGTTCTTC	CSAEKATGGSDEQFF
TRBJ1-1	-	-	TRBV12-3/TRBV12-4	TGTGCCAGCAGTTTCCCCTACAGGGTCGGGAACACTGAAGCTTTCTTT	CASSFPYRVGNTEAFF
TRBJ1-2	-	-	TRBV19	TGTGCCAGTAGCGAGACAGGACGTACTAACTATGGCTACACCTTC	CASSETGRTNYGYTF
TRBJ1-2	-	-	TRBV5-5	TGTGCCAGCAGCTTGCAGTGGGTGGGGGGAGACTACACCTTC	CASSLQWVGGDYTF
TRBJ1-1	many	-	TRBV11-3	TGTGCCAGCAGCCAAACGGTCGGGCCTGGGTTGTGGGTAGCTTTCTTT	CASSQTVGPGLWVAFF
TRBJ2-7	many	TRBD2	TRBV5-1	TGCGCCAGCAGCTTGGCTAGCGGGAGCTACTACGAGCAGTACTTC	CASSLASGSYYEQYF
TRBJ2-1	-	-	TRBV7-8	TGTGCCAGCAGCCAAAGGCTACTATACAATGAGCAGTTCTTC	CASSQRLLYNEQFF
TRBJ2-1	many	-	TRBV27	TGTGCCAGCAGTTCCGGGCCAGAGCAGTTCTTC	CASSSGPEQFF